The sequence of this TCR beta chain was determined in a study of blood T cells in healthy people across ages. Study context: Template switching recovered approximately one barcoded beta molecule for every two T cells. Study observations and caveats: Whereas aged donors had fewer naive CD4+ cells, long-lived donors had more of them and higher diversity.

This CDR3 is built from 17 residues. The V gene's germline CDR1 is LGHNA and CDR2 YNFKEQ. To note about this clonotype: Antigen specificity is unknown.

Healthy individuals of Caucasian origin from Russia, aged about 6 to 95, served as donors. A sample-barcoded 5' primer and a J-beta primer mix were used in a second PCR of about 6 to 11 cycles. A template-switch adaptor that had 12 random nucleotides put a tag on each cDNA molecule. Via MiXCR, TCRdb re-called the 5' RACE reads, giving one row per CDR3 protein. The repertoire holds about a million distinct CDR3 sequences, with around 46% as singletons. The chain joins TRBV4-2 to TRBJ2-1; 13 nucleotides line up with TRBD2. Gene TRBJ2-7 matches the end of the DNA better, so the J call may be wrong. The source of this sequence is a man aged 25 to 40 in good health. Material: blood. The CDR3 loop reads CASSQDPGLAGDAEQYF. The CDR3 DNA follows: TGTGCCAGCAGCCAAGACCCTGGACTAGCGGGGGATGCCGAGCAGTACTTC.